This TCR beta chain stems from a study of cytomegalovirus exposure and HLA in healthy donors. Healthy bone marrow donors made up the donors. Study-wide points: Association of a missense DCLRE1C variant with TCR beta V- and J-gene trimming was reported in a later analysis. Presence/absence analyses assumed roughly uniform sequencing depth across donors. DRB1 had the most TCR associations and HLA-C the fewest, a later analysis found, with rates varying by HLA locus.

Germline V gene data show CDR1 as MNHNS and CDR2 as SASEGT. V lost 6 bases, J lost 11 bases, and 17 bases lay in between. This CDR3 has 12 amino acids. PCR involved 60 Vbeta and 13 Jbeta primers. Clones were sequenced by immunoSEQ multiplex PCR, and TCRdb holds only the in-frame ones, with some missing. The sample consists of 95,000 to 150,000 clones, around three quarters of them appearing once. This clone has just a few counts. What it recognizes is unknown. The clonotype was recovered from a woman in her 50s in good health and CMV-seronegative. V usage is TRBV6-1 and J usage is TRBJ2-7; TRBD1 might be the D (6 bases). The sequenced sample was PBMCs. The DNA of the CDR3 is TGTGCCAGCAGATTACAGGGTTTGACGGAGTACTTC. Translating it yields CASRLQGLTEYF.